The clone carrying this T cell receptor (beta chain) was counted at least ten times. Its antigen is currently unknown. CDR1 and CDR2 from the germline V gene are SGHTA and FQGNSA. V shed 1 base and J shed 6 bases, with 13 bases lying between them. This CDR3 spans 14 amino acids. This record comes from a study of T cell repertoires in cytomegalovirus infection. Study conclusions and caveats: The response measured ex vivo was dominated by TCR beta clonotypes (HLA-C-restricted and CMV-specific).

TCRdb re-called the reads through MiXCR, storing one row per CDR3 protein. The sample lists 250,000 to 350,000 distinct CDR3 sequences, about 25% seen once, with approximately 15% in the top ten. The sample comprised PBMCs. The rearrangement links TRBV7-2 to TRBJ2-7; D is undetermined. This receptor was obtained from a human donor in good health (CMV status not recorded). Some clones in this sample may be carry-over from other donors' samples. The CDR3: CASSLDFRNGEQYF. CDR3 bases: TGTGCCAGCAGCTTAGATTTTCGCAATGGCGAGCAGTACTTC.